This T cell receptor beta chain was sequenced in a study of blood T cell repertoires in COVID-19. Study summary: T cells, B-cell-depleted T cells, or PBMCs supplied cDNA or gDNA.

Germline V gene sequence: CDR1 SGHNT, CDR2 YYREEE (reference sequence). CDR3 length: 18 residues. V lost 6 bases and J lost 4; bases outside the gene matches: 11. Assay: immunoSEQ multiplex PCR; the TCRdb copy retains only in-frame clones and omits some. Of about 52,000 clones listed, about 85% are singletons. This chain connects TRBV5-4 to TRBJ2-6, with 12 bases lining up with TRBD1. What was sequenced was peripheral blood. The receptor's source is a human donor in a cohort sampled during active COVID-19. The CDR3 here is CASTLGGQGASGANVLTF. The DNA for the CDR3 is TGTGCCAGCACCCTGGGGGGACAGGGGGCTTCAGGGGCCAACGTCCTGACTTTC.